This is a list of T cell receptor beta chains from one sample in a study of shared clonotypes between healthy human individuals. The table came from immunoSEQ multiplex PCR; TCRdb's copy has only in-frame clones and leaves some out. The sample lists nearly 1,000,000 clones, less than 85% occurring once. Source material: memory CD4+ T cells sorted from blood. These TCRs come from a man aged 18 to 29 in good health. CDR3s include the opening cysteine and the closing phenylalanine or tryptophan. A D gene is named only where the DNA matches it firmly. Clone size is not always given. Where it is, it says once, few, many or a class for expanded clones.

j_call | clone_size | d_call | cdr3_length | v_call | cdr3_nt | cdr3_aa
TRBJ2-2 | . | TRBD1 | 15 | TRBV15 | TGTGCCACCAGCAACCGACAGGGGTTTACCGGGGAGCTGTTTTTT | CATSNRQGFTGELFF
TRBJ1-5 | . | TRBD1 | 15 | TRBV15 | TGTGCCACCAGCAGGGGACAGGGCTCTTTCCAGCCCCAGCATTTT | CATSRGQGSFQPQHF
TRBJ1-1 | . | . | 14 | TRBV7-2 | TGTGCCAGCAGCTTAGATAGGGGCAAGGGTGAAGCTTTCTTT | CASSLDRGKGEAFF
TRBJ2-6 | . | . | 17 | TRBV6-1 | TGTGCCAGCAGTGAGGCCGGCAGAGGCTCTGGGGCCAACGTCCTGACTTTC | CASSEAGRGSGANVLTF
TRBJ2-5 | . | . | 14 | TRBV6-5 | TGTGCCAGCAGACTGACATTCAGTCAGGAGACCCAGTACTTC | CASRLTFSQETQYF
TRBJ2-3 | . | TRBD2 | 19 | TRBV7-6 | TGTGCCAGCAGCTTGCTATTAGCGGGAGGACCTGGAAGCACAGATACGCAGTATTTT | CASSLLLAGGPGSTDTQYF
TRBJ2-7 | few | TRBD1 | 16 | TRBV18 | TGTGCCAGCTCACCTTCCCGGGACAGGGACTCCTACGAGCAGTACTTC | CASSPSRDRDSYEQYF
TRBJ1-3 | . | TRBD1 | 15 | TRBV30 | TGTGCCTGGAGAGTTTCGGGGACAGCCGGAAACACCATATATTTT | CAWRVSGTAGNTIYF
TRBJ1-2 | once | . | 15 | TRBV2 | TGTGCCAGCGGGCTTGGGGCATCTGCTAACTATGGCTACACCTTC | CASGLGASANYGYTF
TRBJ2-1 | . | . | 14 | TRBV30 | TGTGCCTGGAGTGTAGCGGCGACTAGTAATGAGCAGTTCTTC | CAWSVAATSNEQFF
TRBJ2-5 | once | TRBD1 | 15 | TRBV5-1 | TGCGCCAGCAGCCCGGGGACAGGGGGCGAGGGGACCCAGTACTTC | CASSPGTGGEGTQYF
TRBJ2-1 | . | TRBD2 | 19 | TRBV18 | TGTGCCAGCTCACCCCCGGGACTAGCGGGGGGAGCCGGGTACAATGAGCAGTTCTTC | CASSPPGLAGGAGYNEQFF
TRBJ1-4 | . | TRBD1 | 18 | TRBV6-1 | TGTGCCAGCAGTGCCACCAGGACAGGGAGTTCAACTAATGAAAAACTGTTTTTT | CASSATRTGSSTNEKLFF
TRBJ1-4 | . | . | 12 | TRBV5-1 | TGCGCCAGCACCAGGGACGGGGAAAAACTGTTTTTT | CASTRDGEKLFF
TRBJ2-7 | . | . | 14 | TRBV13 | TGTGCCAGCAGCTACGGGACTTACTCCTACGAGCAGTACTTC | CASSYGTYSYEQYF
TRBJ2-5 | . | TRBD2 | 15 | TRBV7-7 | TGTGCTAGCAGCTTAAGCGGGAGGGCCGACGAGACCCAGTACTTC | CASSLSGRADETQYF
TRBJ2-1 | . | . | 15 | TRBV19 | TGTGCCAGTAGTATTACAGGGCGAGTTTCAAATGAGCAGTTCTTC | CASSITGRVSNEQFF
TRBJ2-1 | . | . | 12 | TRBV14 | TGTGCCAGCAGCCGTGCTTACAATGAGCAGTTCTTC | CASSRAYNEQFF
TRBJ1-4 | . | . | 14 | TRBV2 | TGTGCCAGCAGTGAAAGGACCGCTAATGAAAAACTGTTTTTT | CASSERTANEKLFF
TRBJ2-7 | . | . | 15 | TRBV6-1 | TGTGCCAGCGGAAACTCCCCGGCCGGGTCCTACGAGCAGTACTTC | CASGNSPAGSYEQYF
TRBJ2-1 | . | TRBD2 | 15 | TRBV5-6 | TGTGCCAGCAGCGTTAGCGGGAGGGTGCCTTTGGGGCAGTTCTTC | CASSVSGRVPLGQFF
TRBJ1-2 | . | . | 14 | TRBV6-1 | TGTGCCACCCTTGCCCTAGGGAGGGACTATGGCTACACCTTC | CATLALGRDYGYTF
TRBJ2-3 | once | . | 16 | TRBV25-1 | TGTGCCAGCAGTGCCCCCCGGGGTATCCACACAGATACGCAGTATTTT | CASSAPRGIHTDTQYF
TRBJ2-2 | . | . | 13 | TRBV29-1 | TGCAGCGGGGGGGCAGGCCTCACCGGGGAGCTGTTTTTT | CSGGAGLTGELFF
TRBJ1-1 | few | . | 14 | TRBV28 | TGTGCCAGCACCCCGGGAGGGCTGAACACTGAAGCTTTCTTT | CASTPGGLNTEAFF
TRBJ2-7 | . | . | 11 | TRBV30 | TGTGCCTGGAGCGAGATGGGCGAGCAGTACTTC | CAWSEMGEQYF
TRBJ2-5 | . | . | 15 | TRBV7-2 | TGTGCCAGCAGCCAGTCACTAGCTTTACAAGAGACCCAGTACTTC | CASSQSLALQETQYF
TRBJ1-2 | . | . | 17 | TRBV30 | TGTGCCTGGAGTGTATTGGGACGGGGCACCTCTAACTATGGCTACACCTTC | CAWSVLGRGTSNYGYTF
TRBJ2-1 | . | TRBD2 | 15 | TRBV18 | TGTGCCAGCTCTCAACTAGCGACGGGAAACAATGAGCAGTTCTTC | CASSQLATGNNEQFF
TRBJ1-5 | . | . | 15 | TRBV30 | TGTGCCTGGTCCCTAAGGGGGACGGGCAATCAGCCCCAGCATTTT | CAWSLRGTGNQPQHF
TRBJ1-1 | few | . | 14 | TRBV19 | TGTGCCAGTAGTCACCCTCAGGGAGGCACTGAAGCTTTCTTT | CASSHPQGGTEAFF
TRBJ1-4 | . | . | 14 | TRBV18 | TGTGCCAGCTCACCGATGACAGCTACTGAAAAACTGTTTTTT | CASSPMTATEKLFF